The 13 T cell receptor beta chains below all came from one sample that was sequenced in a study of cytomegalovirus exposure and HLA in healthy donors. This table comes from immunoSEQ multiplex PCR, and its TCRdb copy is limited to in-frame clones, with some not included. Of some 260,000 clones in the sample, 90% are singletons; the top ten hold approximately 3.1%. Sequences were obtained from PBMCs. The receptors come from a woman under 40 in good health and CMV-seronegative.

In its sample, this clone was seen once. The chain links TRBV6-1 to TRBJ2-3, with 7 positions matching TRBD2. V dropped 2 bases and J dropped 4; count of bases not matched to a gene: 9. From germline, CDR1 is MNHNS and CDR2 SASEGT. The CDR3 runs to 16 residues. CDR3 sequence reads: CASSEWGGSGADTQYF. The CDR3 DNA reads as TGTGCCAGCAGTGAATGGGGCGGGAGTGGGGCAGATACGCAGTATTTT.

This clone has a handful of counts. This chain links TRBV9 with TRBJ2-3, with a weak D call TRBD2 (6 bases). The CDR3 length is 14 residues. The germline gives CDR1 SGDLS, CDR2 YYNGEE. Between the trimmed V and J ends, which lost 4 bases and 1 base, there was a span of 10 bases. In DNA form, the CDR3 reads TGTGCCAGCAGCTTCGCTAGCGGCACAGATACGCAGTATTTT. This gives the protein CASSFASGTDTQYF.

The CDR3 spells CASSLDAGNYEQYF. CDR3 nucleotide sequence: TGTGCCAGCAGCTTAGACGCAGGGAACTACGAGCAGTACTTC. This chain connects TRBV7-6 to TRBJ2-7; the D gene is possibly TRBD1 (5 bases). The V gene's germline CDR1 is SGHVS and CDR2 FNYEAQ. The V end lost 1 base, the J end lost 3 bases, and 10 bases lay between the germline ends. This CDR3 contains 14 residues.

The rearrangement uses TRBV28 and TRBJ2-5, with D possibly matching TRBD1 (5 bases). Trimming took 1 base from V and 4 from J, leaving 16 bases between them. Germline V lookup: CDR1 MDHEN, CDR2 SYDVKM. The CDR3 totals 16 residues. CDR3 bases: TGTGCCAGCAGTTTATATGGGCCAGGGCGCGGAGAGACCCAGTACTTC. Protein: CASSLYGPGRGETQYF.

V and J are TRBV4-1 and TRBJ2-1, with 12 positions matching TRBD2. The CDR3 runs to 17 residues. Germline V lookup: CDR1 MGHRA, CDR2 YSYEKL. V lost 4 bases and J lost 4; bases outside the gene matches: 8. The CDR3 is CASSPNPSGREYNEQFF. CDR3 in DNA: TGCGCCAGCAGCCCGAACCCTAGCGGGAGGGAGTACAATGAGCAGTTCTTC.

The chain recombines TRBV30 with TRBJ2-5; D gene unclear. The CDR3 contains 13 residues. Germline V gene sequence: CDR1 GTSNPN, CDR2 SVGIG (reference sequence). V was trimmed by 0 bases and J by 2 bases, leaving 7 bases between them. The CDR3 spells CAWSVYSQETQYF. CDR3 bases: TGTGCCTGGAGTGTTTACAGTCAAGAGACCCAGTACTTC.

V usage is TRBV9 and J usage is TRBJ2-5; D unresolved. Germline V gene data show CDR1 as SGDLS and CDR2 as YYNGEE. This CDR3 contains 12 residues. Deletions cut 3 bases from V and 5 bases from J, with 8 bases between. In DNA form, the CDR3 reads TGTGCCAGCAGCGCCTCAGCTGAGACCCAGTACTTC. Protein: CASSASAETQYF.

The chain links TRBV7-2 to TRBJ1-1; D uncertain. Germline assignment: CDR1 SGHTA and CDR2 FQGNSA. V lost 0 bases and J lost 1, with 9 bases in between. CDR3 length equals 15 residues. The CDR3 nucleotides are TGTGCCAGCAGCTTAGCTTCGCAGGCGAACACTGAAGCTTTCTTT. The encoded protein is CASSLASQANTEAFF.

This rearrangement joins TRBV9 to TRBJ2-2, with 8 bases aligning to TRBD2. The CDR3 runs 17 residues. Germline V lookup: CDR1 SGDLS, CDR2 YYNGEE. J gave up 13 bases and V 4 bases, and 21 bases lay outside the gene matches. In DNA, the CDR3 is TGTGCCAGCAGCAAAGGAGCGGGAGTAGGCACCGGGGAGCGGCTGTTTTTT. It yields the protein CASSKGAGVGTGERLFF.

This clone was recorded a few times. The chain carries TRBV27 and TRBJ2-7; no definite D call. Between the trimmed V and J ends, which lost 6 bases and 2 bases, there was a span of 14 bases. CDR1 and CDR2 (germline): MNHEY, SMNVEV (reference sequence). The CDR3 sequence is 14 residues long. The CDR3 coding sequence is TGTGCCAGCAGCCTATTAGGCTCGACCTACGAGCAGTACTTC. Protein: CASSLLGSTYEQYF.

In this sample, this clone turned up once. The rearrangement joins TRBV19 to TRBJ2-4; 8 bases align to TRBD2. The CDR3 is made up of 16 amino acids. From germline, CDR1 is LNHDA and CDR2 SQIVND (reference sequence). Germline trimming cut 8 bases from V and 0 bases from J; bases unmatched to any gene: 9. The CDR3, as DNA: TGTGCCAGTGGCGGAACTAGCGGACTAGCCAAAAACATTCAGTACTTC. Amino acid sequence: CASGGTSGLAKNIQYF.

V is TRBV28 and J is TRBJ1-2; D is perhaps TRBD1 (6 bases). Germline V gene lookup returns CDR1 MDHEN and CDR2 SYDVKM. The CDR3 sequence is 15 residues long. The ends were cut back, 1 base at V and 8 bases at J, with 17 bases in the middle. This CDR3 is CASSLYELRGGGYTF. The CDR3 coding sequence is TGTGCCAGCAGTTTATACGAGTTGCGGGGGGGCGGCTACACCTTC.

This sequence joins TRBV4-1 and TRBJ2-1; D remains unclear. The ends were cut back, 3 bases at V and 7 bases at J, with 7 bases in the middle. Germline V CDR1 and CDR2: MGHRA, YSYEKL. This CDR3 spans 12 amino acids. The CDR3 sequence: CASSQGLNEQFF. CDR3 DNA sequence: TGCGCCAGCAGCCAGGGGTTGAATGAGCAGTTCTTC.